The 19 T cell receptor beta chains listed next were all sequenced from one sample in a study of cytomegalovirus exposure and HLA in healthy donors (dated by TCRdb to 2016 to 2017). Library construction relied on the immunoSEQ multiplex PCR assay. For the multiplex PCR, a mixture combining 60 forward primers for TCR Vbeta segments and 13 reverse primers for TCR Jbeta segments was used. TCRdb carries this immuneACCESS record with in-frame sequences only. Its versions omit some clonotypes, under half of them owing to an unresolved V gene in the studies checked, with the rest unexplained. The sample contains about 200,000 clones, around 78% of them found a single time. The ten largest clonotypes hold 13% to 15% of the sample. The sequencing sample was made of PBMCs. These receptors originate from a young woman in good health and CMV-seropositive.

The chain joins TRBV19 to TRBJ1-5, with 8 bases lining up with TRBD1. V lost 3 bases to trimming and J lost 3 bases; unmatched junction nucleotides: 7. The length of the CDR3 is 16 residues. Germline values: CDR1 LNHDA, CDR2 SQIVND (reference sequence). CDR3 DNA sequence: TGTGCCAGTAGTATTGCTCACAGGGGGTACAATCAGCCCCAGCATTTT. It translates to CASSIAHRGYNQPQHF.

The chain carries TRBV18 and TRBJ1-1; 7 bases are a match to TRBD1. V gave up 6 bases and J gave up 4 bases; unmatched junction bases: 11. CDR3 length equals 15 residues. Per the germline V gene, CDR1 is KGHSH and CDR2 is LQKENI. CDR3 region: CASSAPTGPSTEAFF. The CDR3 DNA reads TGTGCCAGCTCGGCTCCGACAGGGCCTAGCACTGAAGCTTTCTTT.

The rearrangement joins TRBV10-3 to TRBJ1-1, with 8 bases that match TRBD1. The CDR3 extends over 16 amino acids. CDR1 is ENHRY and CDR2 is SYGVKD in the germline V gene. V lost 0 bases to trimming and J lost 3 bases; unmatched junction nucleotides: 6. This chain's CDR3 is CAISESLGTGHTEAFF. CDR3 nucleotides: TGTGCCATCAGTGAGTCCCTAGGGACAGGCCACACTGAAGCTTTCTTT.

The gene calls are TRBV30 and TRBJ1-2; TRBD1 matches at 7 bases. CDR3 length: 13 amino acids. Germline lookup yields CDR1 GTSNPN and CDR2 SVGIG (reference sequence). The V and J ends lost 3 bases and 8 bases, in that order; junction bases with no gene match: 9. The CDR3 DNA is TGTGCCTGGAGCCCAGACAGGGTAAAAGGCTACACCTTC. It encodes CAWSPDRVKGYTF.

This clone showed up just once. Its ends do not fully match the called genes, so a read error is possible. The chain recombines TRBV4-3 with TRBJ1-1; D remains ambiguous. This CDR3 region has 13 residues. The germline V gene encodes CDR1 LGHNA and CDR2 YSLEER. The CDR3 reads CASSQDVSNARGF. The CDR3 DNA reads TGCGCCAGCAGCCAAGACGTTTCGAACGCTCGGGGCTTT.

The CDR3 is CASSRDSYNQPQHF. The DNA of the CDR3 is TGTGCCAGCAGTCGGGACAGTTACAATCAGCCCCAGCATTTT. V and J are TRBV2 and TRBJ1-5, with 7 bases fitting TRBD1. The germline gives CDR1 SNHLY, CDR2 FYNNEI. CDR3 length equals 14 residues. Trimming cost V 5 bases and J 3 bases; bases outside gene matches: 4.

The chain combines TRBV27 with TRBJ2-1; 12 nucleotides agree with TRBD2. This CDR3 comprises 17 residues. Germline loops: CDR1 MNHEY, CDR2 SMNVEV (reference sequence). The J segment lost 6 bases and the V segment lost 5 bases, leaving 11 bases of the junction unmatched. The CDR3 sequence: CASSLLTSGGLGNEQFF. CDR3 coding DNA: TGTGCCAGCAGTCTGTTAACTAGCGGGGGGCTCGGCAATGAGCAGTTCTTC.

V usage is TRBV6-6 and J usage is TRBJ1-6; 9 positions agree with TRBD1. V shed 5 bases and J 10 bases; nucleotides not matched to a gene: 6. The CDR3 runs to 14 residues. The germline V gene has CDR1 MNHNY and CDR2 SVGAGI (reference sequence). The CDR3 protein is CASSPQGAGSPLHF. As DNA, the CDR3 is TGTGCCAGCAGTCCACAGGGGGCAGGATCACCCCTCCACTTT.

The chain uses TRBV4-3 and TRBJ1-1; the D is unclear. This CDR3 is built from 13 residues. The germline V and J ends were trimmed by 0 bases and 5 bases, with 7 bases remaining between them. Germline CDR1 LGHNA, CDR2 YSLEER. The CDR3: CASSQERGTEAFF. For the CDR3, the DNA is TGCGCCAGCAGCCAAGAACGCGGAACTGAAGCTTTCTTT.

J is TRBJ1-1 and V is TRBV30; no firm D call. Trimming stripped 3 bases from V and 11 bases from J, with 13 bases between. The CDR3 sequence is 11 residues long. The germline V gene has CDR1 GTSNPN and CDR2 SVGIG (reference sequence). DNA of the CDR3: TGTGCCTGGAGACCAAGCTCGTCGGCTTTCTTT. This gives the protein CAWRPSSSAFF.

The genes are TRBV11-3 and TRBJ2-1, with D possibly being TRBD2 (5 bases). CDR3 length: 15 amino acids. V lost 3 bases to trimming and J lost 6 bases, with 15 bases between them. Germline lookup yields CDR1 SGHNT and CDR2 YENEEA. The CDR3 sequence: CASSFKEGVGNEQFF. The CDR3 region has the DNA TGTGCCAGCAGCTTTAAAGAGGGAGTCGGCAATGAGCAGTTCTTC. Combining the CDR3 with reference TRBV11-3 and TRBJ2-1 gives the whole variable domain EAGVVQSPRYKIIEKKQPVAFWCNPISGHNTLYWYLQNLGQGPELLIRYENEEAVDDSQLPKDRFSAERLKGVDSTLKIQPAELGDSAVYLCASSFKEGVGNEQFFGPGTRLTVL.

On this clone itself: The junction does not match germline at one end; this may be a read error. The chain combines TRBV19 with TRBJ1-2; 7 bases match TRBD1. Per germline, CDR1 LNHDA and CDR2 SQIVND (reference sequence). This CDR3 spans 16 amino acids. CDR3 DNA: TGTGCCAGTAGTACCGTCCAGGGGGTGGACCCCGGTGTAAAGAACTTC. It yields the protein CASSTVQGVDPGVKNF. The full variable domain, with the rest looked up from reference TRBV19 and TRBJ1-2, is DGGITQSPKYLFRKEGQNVTLSCEQNLNHDAMYWYRQDPGQGLRLIYYSQIVNDFQKGDIAEGYSVSREKKESFPLTVTSAQKNPTAFYLCASSTVQGVDPGVKNFGSGTRLTVV.

This rearrangement joins TRBV7-8 to TRBJ2-2; a weak D match, TRBD2 (6 bases). The length of the CDR3 is 15 residues. The germline V gene has CDR1 SGHVS and CDR2 FQNEAQ. V shed 4 bases and J shed 3 bases, with 12 bases lying between them. The CDR3 DNA reads TGTGCCAGCAGCTGGGGAGGTGGGGACACCGGGGAGCTGTTTTTT. As protein: CASSWGGGDTGELFF.

The chain carries TRBV9 and TRBJ2-5; 7 bases are shared with TRBD2. This CDR3 is 14 amino acids long. Germline values: CDR1 SGDLS, CDR2 YYNGEE. Trimming removed 4 bases from V and 9 bases from J; junction bases left unmatched: 12. This CDR3 is CASSLTAGSEAQYF. CDR3 sequence (DNA): TGTGCCAGCAGCTTAACAGCGGGAAGTGAGGCCCAGTACTTC.

This clone was picked up a small number of times. V usage is TRBV5-6 and J usage is TRBJ2-3, with D tentatively TRBD2 (6 bases). This CDR3 is 16 amino acids long. Germline assignment: CDR1 SGHDT and CDR2 YYEEEE. Between the trimmed V and J ends, which lost 2 bases and 0 bases, there was a span of 13 bases. CDR3 DNA sequence: TGTGCCAGCAGCTTTCTAGCGCACAGTAGCACAGATACGCAGTATTTT. It is translated as CASSFLAHSSTDTQYF.

This clone turned up a few times. This chain joins TRBV10-3 and TRBJ2-1; no firm D call. Germline V gene sequence: CDR1 ENHRY, CDR2 SYGVKD. The V and J ends lost 2 bases and 6 bases respectively, with 14 bases between them. The CDR3 sequence is 15 residues long. In DNA, the CDR3 is TGTGCCATCAGTGAGGGAAAGCTAGGCGGCAATGAGCAGTTCTTC. Protein product: CAISEGKLGGNEQFF.

J is TRBJ1-2 and V is TRBV6-5; 11 bases line up with TRBD1. After removal of 6 bases from V and 8 bases from J, the junction contained 5 bases not matched to a gene. The CDR3 length is 13 residues. Per the germline V gene, CDR1 is MNHEY and CDR2 is SVGAGI. The CDR3 coding sequence is TGTGCCAGCAGGGGGGACAGGGGGAACGGCTACACCTTC. Amino acids: CASRGDRGNGYTF.

The chain joins TRBV6-4 to TRBJ2-4; TRBD1 matches 7 bases. The V gene's germline CDR1 is MRHNA and CDR2 SNTAGT. J gave up 6 bases and V 6 bases, and 2 bases lay outside the gene matches. This CDR3 is 12 amino acids long. In DNA form, the CDR3 reads TGTGCCAGCAGCCGACAGGGAAACATTCAGTACTTC. This gives the protein CASSRQGNIQYF.

V is TRBV13 and J is TRBJ2-3; D gene uncertain. V shed 2 bases and J shed 6 bases, with 6 bases lying between them. The CDR3 is 12 residues long. Germline V gene sequence: CDR1 PRHDT, CDR2 FYEKMQ (reference sequence). This CDR3 reads CASSLRADTQYF. The CDR3 DNA reads as TGTGCCAGCAGCTTAAGAGCTGATACGCAGTATTTT.